The clone carrying this T cell receptor beta chain was counted many times. Its antigen is unidentified. This CDR3 has 16 residues. Unmatched junction bases numbered 8, after V lost 0 bases and J lost 3 bases. Germline loops: CDR1 SGDLS, CDR2 YYNGEE. TCRdb re-analysed the 5' RACE reads in MiXCR, keeping a single row per CDR3 protein. This sample has some 81,000 distinct CDR3 sequences, with 9% to 10% found just once. This specimen belongs to a study of early T cells in non-severe SARS-CoV-2 infection. General study points: Matches to VDJdb favored anti-spike CD8 responses and missed private and CD4 specificities.

V and J are TRBV9 and TRBJ2-7, with 8 bases aligning to TRBD1. The source of this sequence is an adult who was a healthcare worker with PCR-confirmed SARS-CoV-2 infection or an uninfected control (not recorded which). Sequencing was carried out using whole blood. The CDR3 reads CASSVGPTGVIYEQYF. Here the CDR3 DNA reads TGTGCCAGCAGCGTAGGACCGACAGGGGTAATCTACGAGCAGTACTTC.